These 29 T cell receptor beta chains were all obtained from the same sample, sequenced in a study of long-term antiretroviral therapy in people with HIV. At the survey level, the v3.0 immunoSEQ assay was run. The data were produced by immunoSEQ multiplex PCR, yet TCRdb's version contains in-frame clones alone and is incomplete. The data contain approximately 20,000 clones, around 80% of them singletons. Sequenced here: unsorted PBMCs, sampled 2.2 years after starting antiretroviral therapy. These TCRs come from a man aged 50 to 60 with HIV.

The V and J genes are TRBV19 and TRBJ2-1; possibly TRBD1 for D (6 bases). The germline V gene encodes CDR1 LNHDA and CDR2 SQIVND (reference sequence). With 5 bases removed from V and 1 base from J, the gap between germline ends came to 15 bases. The CDR3 runs to 16 residues. The CDR3 sequence: CASSRWDTRSYNEQFF. The CDR3 nucleotides are TGTGCCAGTAGTCGCTGGGACACCAGGTCCTACAATGAGCAGTTCTTC.

This clone was counted a single time. The J gene is TRBJ2-5, the V gene TRBV7-9; 8 bases line up with TRBD1. CDR3 length: 13 amino acids. Germline V gene lookup returns CDR1 SEHNR and CDR2 FQNEAQ (reference sequence). The CDR3 spells CALRGQGQETQYF. CDR3 nucleotide sequence: TGTGCGCTAAGAGGACAGGGTCAAGAGACCCAGTACTTC.

The gene calls are TRBV19 and TRBJ1-5; 8 bases fit TRBD1. CDR3 length: 13 amino acids. The germline gives CDR1 LNHDA, CDR2 SQIVND (reference sequence). Trimming at V came to 6 bases and at J to 7 bases, leaving 5 bases not matched to a gene. Written as DNA, the CDR3 is TGTGCCAGTAGAGACAGGGGCGGGCAGCCCCAGCATTTT. Amino acids: CASRDRGGQPQHF.

The chain recombines TRBV11-3 with TRBJ2-1; TRBD2 is a possible D gene (6 bases). CDR3 size: 14 residues. Germline CDR1 reads SGHNT; CDR2 reads YENEEA. Trimming removed 4 bases at V and 3 bases at J, with 10 bases between. In DNA form, the CDR3 reads TGTGCCAGCAGCTCTATCGGGGGCTACAATGAGCAGTTCTTC. Translated: CASSSIGGYNEQFF.

This clone was found a few times. The gene calls are TRBV27 and TRBJ1-6; TRBD1 is a possible D gene (6 bases). This CDR3 is built from 15 residues. CDR1 is MNHEY and CDR2 is SMNVEV in the germline V gene (reference sequence). Trimming took off 2 bases at V and 10 bases at J, with 15 bases between the two ends. CDR3 sequence reads: CASSLGQGPHSPLHF. CDR3 sequence (DNA): TGTGCCAGCAGTTTAGGGCAGGGGCCACACTCACCCCTCCACTTT.

This clone was counted only a few times. This rearrangement joins TRBV7-2 to TRBJ1-5, with D perhaps matching TRBD1 (5 bases). The CDR3 is 14 residues long. The V gene lost 1 base and the J gene lost 1 base, with 5 bases spanning the gap. Germline-derived CDR1 and CDR2 are SGHTA and FQGNSA. DNA for the CDR3: TGTGCCAGCAGCTTAGACAGGAGCAATCAGCCCCAGCATTTT. Its protein is CASSLDRSNQPQHF.

V gene TRBV10-2 combines with J gene TRBJ2-2; D gene ambiguous. Trimming left V 7 bases short and J 6 bases short, with 12 bases between. Germline CDR1 reads WSHSY; CDR2 reads SAAADI. This CDR3 is 13 amino acids long. As DNA, the CDR3 is TGCGCCAGCACCCCACTCTTCCCCGGGGAGCTGTTTTTT. It yields the protein CASTPLFPGELFF.

This chain joins TRBV7-9 and TRBJ1-4, with 10 bases identical to TRBD1. The length of the CDR3 is 15 residues. Germline V gene lookup returns CDR1 SEHNR and CDR2 FQNEAQ (reference sequence). V lost 2 bases, J lost 7 bases, and 4 bases stayed unmatched. CDR3 protein: CASSLPRTGGEKLFF. In DNA, the CDR3 is TGTGCCAGCAGCTTACCCCGGACAGGGGGTGAAAAACTGTTTTTT. Based on the CDR3 plus reference TRBV7-9 and TRBJ1-4, the full variable domain is DTGVSQNPRHKITKRGQNVTFRCDPISEHNRLYWYRQTLGQGPEFLTYFQNEAQLEKSRLLSDRFSAERPKGSFSTLEIQRTEQGDSAMYLCASSLPRTGGEKLFFGSGTQLSVL.

Regarding this clone: Germline and junction disagree at one end, which may indicate a read error. The chain combines TRBV7-7 with TRBJ2-5; no clear D gene. Germline CDR1 and CDR2: SSHAT and FNYEAQ (reference sequence). This CDR3 comprises 15 residues. CDR3 protein: CASSLELYSQETQYF. The CDR3 DNA follows: TGTGCTAGCAGCTTAGAATTATACTCCCAAGAGACCCAGTACTTC. The entire variable domain, with the rest obtained from reference TRBV7-7 and TRBJ2-5, is as follows: GAGVSQSPRYKVTKRGQDVTLRCDPISSHATLYWYQQALGQGPEFLTYFNYEAQPDKSGLPSDRFSAERPEGSISTLTIQRTEQRDSAMYRCASSLELYSQETQYFGPGTRLLVL.

CDR3 nucleotide sequence: TGTGCCAGCAGCGAGTCACAGGGTTCCTATAATTCACCCCTCCACTTT. The encoded protein is CASSESQGSYNSPLHF. The chain uses TRBV9 and TRBJ1-6; possibly TRBD1 for D (6 bases). The CDR3 is 16 residues long. The V gene lost 3 bases and the J gene lost 1 base, with 11 bases spanning the gap. Germline V gives CDR1 SGDLS, CDR2 YYNGEE.

This clone has more than one count but fewer than ten. This chain links TRBV5-4 with TRBJ1-2; D call uncertain. Between the trimmed V and J ends, which lost 3 bases and 4 bases, there was a span of 7 bases. Germline V gene sequence: CDR1 SGHNT, CDR2 YYREEE (reference sequence). This CDR3 contains 12 residues. The CDR3 reads CASSSDRYGYTF. DNA of the CDR3: TGTGCCAGCAGCTCGGACCGCTATGGCTACACCTTC.

This sequence joins TRBV7-6 and TRBJ2-7; D remains unclear. Trimming took 3 bases from V and 2 from J, leaving 5 bases between them. The germline V gene encodes CDR1 SGHVS and CDR2 FNYEAQ. This CDR3 is built from 12 residues. For the CDR3, the DNA is TGTGCCAGCAGCTTTTTAACCTACGAGCAGTACTTC. Its translation is CASSFLTYEQYF.

This rearrangement joins TRBV18 to TRBJ2-1; a weak D match, TRBD1 (8 bases). Germline V CDR1 and CDR2: KGHSH, LQKENI. Trimming removed 0 bases at V and 1 base at J, with 13 bases between. The CDR3 sequence is 17 residues long. The CDR3 here is CASSPPTGGGSYNEQFF. CDR3 nucleotides: TGTGCCAGCTCACCACCTACAGGGGGGGGGTCCTACAATGAGCAGTTCTTC.

The CDR3 protein is CASSQVPPTVTEAFF. In DNA form, the CDR3 reads TGCGCCAGCAGCCAAGTGCCTCCGACGGTCACTGAAGCTTTCTTT. The chain links TRBV4-3 to TRBJ1-1; D unresolved. This CDR3 region has 15 residues. Trimming left V 1 base short and J 4 bases short, with 13 bases between. Germline V gives CDR1 LGHNA, CDR2 YSLEER.

The chain couples TRBV2 to TRBJ1-2; D gene ambiguous. V was shortened by 1 base and J by 2 bases, with 8 bases between the two germline ends. Germline V lookup: CDR1 SNHLY, CDR2 FYNNEI. The length of the CDR3 is 14 residues. This CDR3 is CASSEGPTNYGYTF. The CDR3 DNA reads TGTGCCAGCAGTGAAGGGCCAACCAACTATGGCTACACCTTC.

The genes are TRBV4-1 and TRBJ1-2, with D tentatively TRBD1 (6 bases). This CDR3 is 16 amino acids long. V lost 1 base to trimming and J lost 5 bases, with 17 bases between them. The germline gives CDR1 MGHRA, CDR2 YSYEKL. Written as DNA, the CDR3 is TGCGCCAGCAGCCAAGGAGGGAGGACAGAGGGGTATGGCTACACCTTC. This sequence encodes CASSQGGRTEGYGYTF.

V gene TRBV11-2 combines with J gene TRBJ2-7; no definite D call. This CDR3 is 11 amino acids long. V was clipped by 4 bases and J by 3 bases, with 4 bases between them. Germline CDR1 is SGHAT and CDR2 is FQNNGV. CDR3 sequence (DNA): TGTGCCAGCAGCTCTAACTACGAGCAGTACTTC. This gives the protein CASSSNYEQYF.

This clone was seen only a few times. V gene TRBV5-1 combines with J gene TRBJ1-3; D call uncertain. This CDR3 is built from 13 residues. From germline, CDR1 is SGHRS and CDR2 YFSETQ. Trimming shortened V by 0 bases and J by 8 bases, and 9 bases separated the two germline ends. CDR3 sequence (DNA): TGCGCCAGCAGCTTGGTTTTGGGTGACACCATATATTTT. This encodes CASSLVLGDTIYF.

The chain uses TRBV5-1 and TRBJ2-7; a weak D match, TRBD1 (6 bases). The CDR3 covers 15 residues. Between the trimmed V and J ends, which lost 5 bases and 0 bases, there was a span of 15 bases. The V gene's germline CDR1 is SGHRS and CDR2 YFSETQ. Here the CDR3 DNA reads TGCGCCAGCAGTTTCCTTGACAGGTTCTCCTACGAGCAGTACTTC. This gives the protein CASSFLDRFSYEQYF.

The rearrangement uses TRBV4-2 and TRBJ1-3, with D hard to call. The CDR3 spans 15 residues. Trimming removed 0 bases at V and 2 bases at J, with 8 bases between. The germline gives CDR1 LGHNA, CDR2 YNFKEQ. CDR3 DNA: TGTGCCAGCAGCCAAGAATGGACGACTGGAAACACCATATATTTT. It encodes CASSQEWTTGNTIYF.

This chain joins TRBV28 and TRBJ1-6; D is uncertain. CDR1 is MDHEN and CDR2 is SYDVKM in the germline V gene. V lost 5 bases to trimming and J lost 10 bases, with 18 bases between them. The CDR3 has 15 residues. CDR3 in DNA: TGTGCCAGCAGTCTCAGCCTGGGTTCCCCATCACCCCTCCACTTT. It codes for CASSLSLGSPSPLHF.

The genes are TRBV28 and TRBJ1-2, with 7 bases aligning to TRBD1. The germline gives CDR1 MDHEN, CDR2 SYDVKM. This CDR3 comprises 12 residues. V was clipped by 4 bases and J by 10 bases; unmatched bases: 6. The chain's CDR3 is CASSSQGRDYTF. In nucleotides, the CDR3 is TGTGCCAGCAGTTCACAGGGGCGCGACTACACCTTC.

The J gene is TRBJ2-2, the V gene TRBV7-9; a possible D gene is TRBD2 (5 bases). Germline CDR1 and CDR2: SEHNR and FQNEAQ (reference sequence). The ends were cut back, 9 bases at V and 6 bases at J, with 23 bases in the middle. CDR3 length: 16 amino acids. CDR3 residues: CARQRRGQVEAGELFF. The DNA for the CDR3 is TGTGCCAGGCAAAGAAGAGGGCAGGTGGAAGCCGGGGAGCTGTTTTTT.

This clone occurred a few times. The chain couples TRBV4-3 to TRBJ1-6; TRBD1 agrees at 9 bases. Per the germline V gene, CDR1 is LGHNA and CDR2 is YSLEER. The CDR3 covers 16 residues. After removal of 0 bases from V and 7 bases from J, the junction contained 4 bases not matched to a gene. The CDR3 nucleotides are TGCGCCAGCAGCCAAGATCACAGGGGGCCGAATTCACCCCTCCACTTT. This sequence encodes CASSQDHRGPNSPLHF.

This clone was detected only once. The chain has TRBV28 and TRBJ2-7; 8 bases match TRBD1. With V trimmed by 4 bases and J by 2 bases, 7 bases remained unmatched. This CDR3 comprises 15 residues. Germline loops: CDR1 MDHEN, CDR2 SYDVKM. The CDR3 loop is CASSSYRGVAYEQYF. The CDR3 bases are TGTGCCAGCAGTTCCTACAGGGGGGTCGCCTACGAGCAGTACTTC.

The rearrangement links TRBV5-1 to TRBJ2-2; TRBD2 aligns across 11 bases. The CDR3 sequence is 16 residues long. The J segment lost 3 bases and the V segment lost 3 bases, leaving 4 bases of the junction unmatched. Per germline, CDR1 SGHRS and CDR2 YFSETQ. As DNA, the CDR3 is TGCGCCAGCAGCTCCATAGCGGGAGGGGACACCGGGGAGCTGTTTTTT. This codes for CASSSIAGGDTGELFF.

This sequence joins TRBV25-1 and TRBJ2-3, with TRBD1 matching 7 bases. The CDR3 extends over 16 amino acids. Per the germline V gene, CDR1 is MGHDK and CDR2 is SYGVNS. Trimming took 2 bases from V and 1 from J; bases not matched to a gene: 6. The CDR3 sequence is CASSEVRDRRTDTQYF. In DNA form, the CDR3 reads TGTGCCAGCAGTGAAGTCCGGGACAGACGCACAGATACGCAGTATTTT.

The gene calls are TRBV2 and TRBJ2-6, with D tentatively TRBD1 (5 bases). With 3 bases removed from V and 1 base from J, the gap between germline ends came to 7 bases. Looked up from germline, CDR1 is SNHLY and CDR2 is FYNNEI. The CDR3 loop spans 15 amino acids. The CDR3 loop is CASSDHRSGANVLTF. CDR3 DNA sequence: TGTGCCAGCAGTGACCACAGGTCTGGGGCCAACGTCCTGACTTTC.

The chain is built from TRBV28 and TRBJ1-6; a weak D match, TRBD1 (5 bases). The length of the CDR3 is 20 residues. Trimming took off 6 bases at V and 11 bases at J, with 35 bases between the two ends. Germline loops: CDR1 MDHEN, CDR2 SYDVKM. The CDR3 DNA reads as TGTGCCAGCAGCCCCTTTTTCGTCGAACCTGGGGACGGCCGGGATCCACCCCTCCACTTT. Translated: CASSPFFVEPGDGRDPPLHF.